Listed here are 11 T cell receptor beta chains from one sample, sequenced in a study of blood T cells in healthy people across ages. The second PCR ran roughly 6 to 11 cycles with a sample-barcoded 5' primer and J-beta primers. TCRdb reanalysed the 5' RACE reads using MiXCR and keeps one entry per CDR3 protein. This table has over a million distinct CDR3 sequences, 45% appearing once. The sample consisted of blood. Source of these receptors: a woman aged 60-75 years in good health.

This chain connects TRBV20-1 to TRBJ2-5, with TRBD1 matching over 9 bases. V shed 6 bases and J 11 bases; nucleotides not matched to a gene: 13. Germline CDR1 is DFQATT and CDR2 is SNEGSKA (reference sequence). There are 13 residues in the CDR3. The CDR3: CSANRGLDYGQYF. CDR3 in DNA: TGCAGTGCGAACAGGGGGCTCGACTACGGGCAGTACTTC.

CDR3 in amino acids: CASSLAQGGLEQYF. CDR3 bases: TGTGCCAGCAGCTTGGCTCAAGGGGGGTTGGAGCAGTACTTC. The rearrangement uses TRBV5-5 and TRBJ2-4; D may match TRBD1 or TRBD2 (6 bases each). This CDR3 contains 14 residues. The germline CDR1 and CDR2 sequences are SGHKS and YYEKEE (reference sequence). The V end was cut by 0 bases, the J end by 13 bases, with 17 bases between.

This clonotype was detected a few times. The rearrangement links TRBV4-1 to TRBJ2-3; TRBD2 aligns across 8 bases. Germline V gives CDR1 MGHRA, CDR2 YSYEKL. This CDR3 is 17 amino acids long. The trim removed 4 bases at V and 1 base at J, leaving 10 bases unmatched. The chain's CDR3 is CASSPLLDGRGTDTQYF. The CDR3, as DNA: TGCGCCAGCAGCCCACTTCTAGACGGGAGGGGCACAGATACGCAGTATTTT.

This chain connects TRBV20-1 to TRBJ2-1; no definite D call. Germline CDR1 reads DFQATT; CDR2 reads SNEGSKA (reference sequence). The CDR3 extends over 14 amino acids. CDR3 protein: CSSWVGSSYNEQFF. The CDR3 region has the DNA TGCAGCAGCTGGGTTGGAAGCTCCTACAATGAGCAGTTCTTC.

This clonotype was counted only a few times. V is TRBV5-1 and J is TRBJ2-1; 7 bases line up with TRBD2. This CDR3 has 14 residues. Germline V gives CDR1 SGHRS, CDR2 YFSETQ. With 0 bases clipped from V and 5 bases from J, the junction kept 2 bases outside the gene matches. The CDR3 nucleotides read TGCGCCAGCAGCTTGGTTCTAGCGGACAATGAGCAGTTCTTC. As protein: CASSLVLADNEQFF.

This sequence joins TRBV3-1 and TRBJ1-2; D may be TRBD1 (6 bases). Trimming left V 1 base short and J 0 bases short, with 15 bases between. The CDR3 contains 17 residues. Germline V gives CDR1 LGHDT, CDR2 YNNKEL (reference sequence). This chain's CDR3 is CASSQGGTGRANYGYTF. CDR3 in DNA: TGTGCCAGCAGCCAAGGGGGCACAGGGCGCGCTAACTATGGCTACACCTTC.

The J gene is TRBJ2-1, the V gene TRBV12-3 or TRBV12-4; D may be TRBD1 (6 bases). CDR3 length equals 13 residues. V lost 3 bases and J 10 bases, leaving 13 bases between the germline ends. CDR3 sequence: CASSLSGTSEQFF. The CDR3 coding sequence is TGTGCCAGCAGTTTGTCTGGGACAAGCGAGCAGTTCTTC.

The table lists this clonotype with a few counts. A read error is possible here, since a much larger clone lies one base away. The rearrangement links TRBV10-3 to TRBJ2-7, with D perhaps being TRBD1 or TRBD2 (5 bases each). Germline CDR1 reads ENHRY; CDR2 reads SYGVKD. The CDR3 extends over 12 amino acids. CDR3 residues: CTIRERSYEQYF. CDR3 DNA sequence: TGTACCATCAGGGAGCGGTCCTACGAGCAGTACTTC.

The sample holds many counts of this clonotype. The CDR3 spells CASREQGIGRDGYTF. DNA for the CDR3: TGTGCCAGCAGGGAACAGGGCATAGGCCGAGATGGCTACACCTTC. This chain uses TRBV28 with TRBJ1-2; tentatively, D is TRBD1 (6 bases). The V gene lost 6 bases and the J gene lost 6 bases, with 20 bases spanning the gap. CDR3 length: 15 residues. The germline gives CDR1 MDHEN, CDR2 SYDVKM.

This clonotype was found a few times. This chain uses TRBV7-9 with TRBJ2-3, with 11 bases fitting TRBD2. The V segment lost 0 bases and the J segment 2 bases; nucleotides outside the gene matches: 7. This CDR3 is built from 18 residues. Germline CDR1 is SEHNR and CDR2 is FQNEAQ (reference sequence). The CDR3 loop reads CASSLATGTSGSTDTQYF. CDR3 in DNA: TGTGCCAGCAGCTTAGCCACCGGGACTAGCGGTTCCACAGATACGCAGTATTTT.

This clonotype was found many times. The rearrangement joins TRBV13 to TRBJ2-7, with 9 bases lining up with TRBD1. The CDR3 extends over 13 amino acids. Germline V gene lookup returns CDR1 PRHDT and CDR2 FYEKMQ (reference sequence). V shed 5 bases and J 2 bases; nucleotides not matched to a gene: 1. The CDR3: CASSHRGPYEQYF. The CDR3 bases are TGTGCCAGCAGCCACAGGGGGCCCTACGAGCAGTACTTC.